The clone carrying this T cell receptor beta chain showed up just once. This table comes from immunoSEQ multiplex PCR, and its TCRdb copy is limited to in-frame clones, with some not included. The table shows 35,000 to 50,000 clones, with about 88% occurring only once. The source of the sample is a study of blood T cell repertoires in COVID-19. Study details: The United States, Italy and Spain were the sources of the acute and convalescent COVID-19 samples.

The CDR3 length is 13 residues. V lost 2 bases, J lost 3 bases, and 2 bases stayed unmatched. Germline V gene data show CDR1 as SGHRS and CDR2 as YFSETQ. The rearrangement joins TRBV5-1 to TRBJ2-7, with 7 bases aligning to TRBD2. This clonotype was obtained from a human donor in a cohort sampled during active COVID-19. The specimen sequenced was peripheral blood. CDR3 nucleotides: TGCGCCAGCAGCTTCGGCGGGAGCTACGAGCAGTACTTC. It specifies CASSFGGSYEQYF. Complete variable domain (other parts from reference TRBV5-1 and TRBJ2-7): KAGVTQTPRYLIKTRGQQVTLSCSPISGHRSVSWYQQTPGQGLQFLFEYFSETQRNKGNFPGRFSGRQFSNSRSEMNVSTLELGDSALYLCASSFGGSYEQYFGPGTRLTVT.